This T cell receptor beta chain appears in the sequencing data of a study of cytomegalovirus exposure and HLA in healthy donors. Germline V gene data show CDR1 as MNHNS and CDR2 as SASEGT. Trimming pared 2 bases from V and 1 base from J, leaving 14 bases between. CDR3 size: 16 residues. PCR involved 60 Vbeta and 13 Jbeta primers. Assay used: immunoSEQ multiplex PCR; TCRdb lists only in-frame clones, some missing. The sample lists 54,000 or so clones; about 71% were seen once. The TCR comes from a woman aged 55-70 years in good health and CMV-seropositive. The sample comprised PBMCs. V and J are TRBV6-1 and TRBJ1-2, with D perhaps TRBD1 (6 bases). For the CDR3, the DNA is TGTGCCAGCAGTGAACCCCCAGGGGCACTTAACTATGGCTACACCTTC. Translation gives CASSEPPGALNYGYTF.